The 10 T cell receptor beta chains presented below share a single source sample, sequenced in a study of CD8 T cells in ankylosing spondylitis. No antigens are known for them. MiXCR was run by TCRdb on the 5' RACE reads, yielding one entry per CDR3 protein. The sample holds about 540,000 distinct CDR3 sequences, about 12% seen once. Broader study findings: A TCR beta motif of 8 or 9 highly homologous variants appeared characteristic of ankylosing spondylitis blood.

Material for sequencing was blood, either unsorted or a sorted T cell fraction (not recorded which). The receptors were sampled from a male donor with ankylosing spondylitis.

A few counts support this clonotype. The CDR3 DNA sequence: TGTGCCAGCTCAACCAGCACTAGCGGGAGTTTCGGCACAGATACGCAGTATTTT. It encodes CASSTSTSGSFGTDTQYF. The chain joins TRBV18 to TRBJ2-3; TRBD2 agrees at 11 bases. Germline CDR1 is KGHSH and CDR2 is LQKENI. This CDR3 region has 18 residues. The junction had 11 bases not matched to a gene; V was cut back by 5 bases and J by 1 base. Looking up the rest from reference TRBV18 and TRBJ2-3 gives the full variable domain: NAGVMQNPRHLVRRRGQEARLRCSPMKGHSHVYWYRQLPEEGLKFMVYLQKENIIDESGMPKERFSAEFPKEGPSILRIQQVVRGDSAAYFCASSTSTSGSFGTDTQYFGPGTRLTVL.

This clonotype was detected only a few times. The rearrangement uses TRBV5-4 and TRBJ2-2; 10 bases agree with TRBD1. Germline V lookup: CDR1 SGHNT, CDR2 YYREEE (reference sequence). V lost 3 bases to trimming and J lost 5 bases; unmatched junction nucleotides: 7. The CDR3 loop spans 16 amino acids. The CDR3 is CASSWGQGTGTGELFF. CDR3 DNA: TGTGCCAGCAGCTGGGGACAGGGGACGGGAACCGGGGAGCTGTTTTTT.

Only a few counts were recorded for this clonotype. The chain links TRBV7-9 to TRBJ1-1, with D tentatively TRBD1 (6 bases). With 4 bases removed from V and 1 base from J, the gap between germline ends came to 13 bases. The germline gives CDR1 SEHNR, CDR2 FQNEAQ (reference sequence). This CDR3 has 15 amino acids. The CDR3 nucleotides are TGTGCCAGCAGCTACCACAGGGAACCGAACACTGAAGCTTTCTTT. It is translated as CASSYHREPNTEAFF.

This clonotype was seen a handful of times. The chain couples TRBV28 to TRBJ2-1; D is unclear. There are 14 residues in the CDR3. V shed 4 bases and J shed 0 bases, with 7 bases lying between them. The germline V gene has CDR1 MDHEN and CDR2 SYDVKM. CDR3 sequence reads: CASSSIISYNEQFF. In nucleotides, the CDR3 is TGTGCCAGCAGTTCAATTATCTCCTACAATGAGCAGTTCTTC.

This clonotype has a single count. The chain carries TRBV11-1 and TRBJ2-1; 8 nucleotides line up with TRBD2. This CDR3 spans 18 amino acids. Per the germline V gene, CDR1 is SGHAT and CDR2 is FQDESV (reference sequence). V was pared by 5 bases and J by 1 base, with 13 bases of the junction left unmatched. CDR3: CASSLTSEGLGSYNEQFF. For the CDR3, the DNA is TGTGCCAGCAGCCTTACCTCGGAGGGACTAGGGTCCTACAATGAGCAGTTCTTC. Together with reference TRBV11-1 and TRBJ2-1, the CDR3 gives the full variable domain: EAEVAQSPRYKITEKSQAVAFWCDPISGHATLYWYRQILGQGPELLVQFQDESVVDDSQLPKDRFSAERLKGVDSTLKIQPAELGDSAMYLCASSLTSEGLGSYNEQFFGPGTRLTVL.

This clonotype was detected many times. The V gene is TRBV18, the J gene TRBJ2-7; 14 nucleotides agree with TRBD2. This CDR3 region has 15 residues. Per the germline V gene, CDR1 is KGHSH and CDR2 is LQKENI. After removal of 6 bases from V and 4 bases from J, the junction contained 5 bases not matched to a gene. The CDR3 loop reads CASSRGLAGGYEQYF. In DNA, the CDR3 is TGTGCCAGCTCTCGTGGACTAGCGGGAGGATACGAGCAGTACTTC.

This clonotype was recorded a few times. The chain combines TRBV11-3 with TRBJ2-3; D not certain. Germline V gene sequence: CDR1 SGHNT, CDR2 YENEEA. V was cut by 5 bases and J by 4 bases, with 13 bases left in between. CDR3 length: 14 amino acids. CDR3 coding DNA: TGTGCCAGCAGCCGACGGTCCCAGCCAGATACGCAGTATTTT. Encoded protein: CASSRRSQPDTQYF. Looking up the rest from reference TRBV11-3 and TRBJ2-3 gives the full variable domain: EAGVVQSPRYKIIEKKQPVAFWCNPISGHNTLYWYLQNLGQGPELLIRYENEEAVDDSQLPKDRFSAERLKGVDSTLKIQPAELGDSAVYLCASSRRSQPDTQYFGPGTRLTVL.

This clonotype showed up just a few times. CDR3 amino acids: CASSNEQFF. CDR3 nucleotide sequence: TGTGCCAGCAGTAATGAGCAGTTCTTC. The V and J genes are TRBV7-9 and TRBJ2-1; D is uncertain. Germline V gene lookup returns CDR1 SEHNR and CDR2 FQNEAQ (reference sequence). The CDR3 is made up of 9 amino acids. Trimming took off 6 bases at V and 7 bases at J, with 1 base between the two ends.

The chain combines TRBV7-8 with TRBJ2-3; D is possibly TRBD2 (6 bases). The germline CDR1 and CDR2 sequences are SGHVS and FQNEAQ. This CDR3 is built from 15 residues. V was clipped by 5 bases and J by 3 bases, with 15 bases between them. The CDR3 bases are TGTGCCAGCAGCCCAGAGGGACTTCTGACAGATACGCAGTATTTT. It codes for CASSPEGLLTDTQYF.

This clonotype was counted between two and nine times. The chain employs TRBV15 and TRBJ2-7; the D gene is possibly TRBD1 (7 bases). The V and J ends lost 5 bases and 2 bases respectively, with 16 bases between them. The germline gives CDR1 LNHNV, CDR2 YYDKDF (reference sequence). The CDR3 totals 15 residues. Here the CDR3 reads CATSWIRGDTYEQYF. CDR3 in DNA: TGTGCCACCAGCTGGATCAGGGGGGACACCTACGAGCAGTACTTC.